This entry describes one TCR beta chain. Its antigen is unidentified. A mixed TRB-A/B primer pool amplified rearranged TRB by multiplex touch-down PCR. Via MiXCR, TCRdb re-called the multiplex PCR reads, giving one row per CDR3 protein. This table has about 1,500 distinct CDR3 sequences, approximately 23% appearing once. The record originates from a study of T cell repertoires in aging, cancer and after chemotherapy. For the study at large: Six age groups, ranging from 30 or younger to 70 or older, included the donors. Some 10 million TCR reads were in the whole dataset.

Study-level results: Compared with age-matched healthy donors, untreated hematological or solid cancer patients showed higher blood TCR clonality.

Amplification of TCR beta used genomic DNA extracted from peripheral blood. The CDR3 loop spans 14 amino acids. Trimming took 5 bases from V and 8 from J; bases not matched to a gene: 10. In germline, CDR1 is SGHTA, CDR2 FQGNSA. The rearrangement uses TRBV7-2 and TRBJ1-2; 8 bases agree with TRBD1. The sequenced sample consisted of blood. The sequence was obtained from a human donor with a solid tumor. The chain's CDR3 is CASSPTAGGNGYTF. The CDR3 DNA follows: TGTGCCAGCAGCCCCACGGCAGGGGGCAACGGCTACACCTTC. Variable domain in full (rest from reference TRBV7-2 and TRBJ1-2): GAGVSQSPSNKVTEKGKDVELRCDPISGHTALYWYRQSLGQGLEFLIYFQGNSAPDKSGLPSDRFSAERTGGSVSTLTIQRTQQEDSAVYLCASSPTAGGNGYTFGSGTRLTVV.